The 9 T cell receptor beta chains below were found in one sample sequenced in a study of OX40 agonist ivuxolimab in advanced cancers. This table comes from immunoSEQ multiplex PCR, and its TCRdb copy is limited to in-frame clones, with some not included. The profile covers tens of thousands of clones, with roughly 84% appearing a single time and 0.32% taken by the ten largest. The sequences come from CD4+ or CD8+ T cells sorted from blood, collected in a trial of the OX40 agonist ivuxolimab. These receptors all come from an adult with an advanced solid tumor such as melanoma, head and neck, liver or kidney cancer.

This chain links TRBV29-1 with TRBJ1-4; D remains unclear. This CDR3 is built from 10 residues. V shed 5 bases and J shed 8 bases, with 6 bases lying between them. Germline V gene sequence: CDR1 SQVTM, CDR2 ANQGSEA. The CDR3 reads CSVFSEKLFF. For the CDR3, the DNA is TGCAGCGTTTTTTCGGAAAAACTGTTTTTT.

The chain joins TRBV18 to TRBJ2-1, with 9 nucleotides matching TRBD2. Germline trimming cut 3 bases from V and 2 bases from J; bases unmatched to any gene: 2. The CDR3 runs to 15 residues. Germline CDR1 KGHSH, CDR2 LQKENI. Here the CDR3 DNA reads TGTGCCAGCTCACCTTTAGCGGGGGCCTACAATGAGCAGTTCTTC. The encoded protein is CASSPLAGAYNEQFF. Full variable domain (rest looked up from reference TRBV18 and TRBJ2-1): NAGVMQNPRHLVRRRGQEARLRCSPMKGHSHVYWYRQLPEEGLKFMVYLQKENIIDESGMPKERFSAEFPKEGPSILRIQQVVRGDSAAYFCASSPLAGAYNEQFFGPGTRLTVL.

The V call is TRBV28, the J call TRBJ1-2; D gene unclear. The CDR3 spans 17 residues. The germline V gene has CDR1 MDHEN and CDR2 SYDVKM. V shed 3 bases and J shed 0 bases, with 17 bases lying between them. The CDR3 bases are TGTGCCAGCAGTTTCGCCATACTCGATCCAGCTAACTATGGCTACACCTTC. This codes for CASSFAILDPANYGYTF.

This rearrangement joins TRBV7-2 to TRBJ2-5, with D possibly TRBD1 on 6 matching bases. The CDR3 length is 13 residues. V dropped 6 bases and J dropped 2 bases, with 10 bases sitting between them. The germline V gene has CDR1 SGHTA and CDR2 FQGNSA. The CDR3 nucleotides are TGTGCCAGCAGTTTCGACAGGCAAGAGACCCAGTACTTC. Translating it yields CASSFDRQETQYF.

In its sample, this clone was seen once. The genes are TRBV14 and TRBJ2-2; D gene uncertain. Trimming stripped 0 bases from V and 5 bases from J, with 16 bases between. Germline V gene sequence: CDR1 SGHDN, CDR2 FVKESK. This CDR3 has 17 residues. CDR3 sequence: CASSQDWTLAATGELFF. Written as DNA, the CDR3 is TGTGCCAGCAGCCAAGACTGGACGCTCGCCGCGACCGGGGAGCTGTTTTTT.

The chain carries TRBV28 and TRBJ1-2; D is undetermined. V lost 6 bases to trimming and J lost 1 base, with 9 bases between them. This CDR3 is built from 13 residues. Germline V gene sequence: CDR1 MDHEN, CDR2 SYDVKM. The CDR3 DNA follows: TGTGCCAGCAGCTATTGGAGTAACTATGGCTACACCTTC. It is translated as CASSYWSNYGYTF.

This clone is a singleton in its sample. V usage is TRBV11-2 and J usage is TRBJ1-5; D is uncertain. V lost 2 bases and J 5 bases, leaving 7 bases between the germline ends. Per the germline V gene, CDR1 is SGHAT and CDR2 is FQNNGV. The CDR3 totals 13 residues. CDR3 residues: CASSLSLDQPQHF. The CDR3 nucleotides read TGTGCCAGCAGCTTATCATTAGATCAGCCCCAGCATTTT.

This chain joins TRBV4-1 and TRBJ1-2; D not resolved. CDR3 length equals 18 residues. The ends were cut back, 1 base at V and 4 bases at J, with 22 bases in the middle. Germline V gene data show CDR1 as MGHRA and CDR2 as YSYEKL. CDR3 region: CASSQVRLPAAPVYGYTF. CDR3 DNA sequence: TGCGCCAGCAGCCAAGTTCGTTTGCCCGCTGCCCCGGTCTATGGCTACACCTTC.

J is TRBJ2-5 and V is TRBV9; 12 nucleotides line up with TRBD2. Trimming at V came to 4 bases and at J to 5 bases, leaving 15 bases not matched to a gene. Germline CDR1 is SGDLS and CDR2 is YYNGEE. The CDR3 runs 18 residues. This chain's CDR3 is CASSPSPRLAGGGETQYF. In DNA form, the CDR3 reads TGTGCCAGCAGCCCCTCCCCCAGGCTAGCGGGAGGGGGGGAGACCCAGTACTTC.